This TCR beta chain was retrieved from a study of T cell clonality in common variable immunodeficiency. Trimming cost V 5 bases and J 6 bases, with 16 bases left between them. The CDR3 has 14 residues. This clone was recorded at least ten times. The read finishes 3 residues shy of the CDR3 end, and the germline J gene is used to complete it. The repertoire was sequenced with immunoSEQ multiplex PCR; TCRdb's copy has only in-frame clones and lacks some. The specimen gives approximately 81,000 clones without singletons; the ten biggest hold around 0.8%. This clonotype was obtained from a person aged 18-69 years in good health. The rearrangement uses TRBV12-3 or TRBV12-4 and TRBJ1-2; maybe TRBD1 (6 bases). Sequenced: peripheral blood mononuclear cells. The sequenced part of the CDR3 DNA is TGTGCCAGCAGTATACAGGGTAATCAGGATGGC. Translation gives CASSIQGNQDG. From start to end, the CDR3 is CASSIQGNQDGYTF.